These T cell receptor beta chains were read from a single sample in a study of T cells in Graves' hyperthyroidism and ophthalmopathy. Using its own MiXCR run on the multiplex PCR reads, TCRdb lists one record per CDR3 protein. Altogether fewer than 400,000 distinct CDR3 sequences are present, 16% being singletons, with the ten largest covering approximately 35%. Sequences were obtained from blood. The receptors come from a man aged 30 to 45 with Graves' hyperthyroidism. CDR3s include the opening cysteine and the closing phenylalanine or tryptophan. The order of the fields is V gene, D gene, J gene, clone size, CDR3 protein, CDR3 DNA. The D gene is left open where the match is weak. Size values are once, few and many counts, or a class for expanded clones, and some rows have none.

TRBV29-1	TRBD2	TRBJ2-2	once	CSAGTSGGNTGELFF	TGCAGCGCCGGGACTAGCGGGGGGAACACCGGGGAGCTGTTTTTT
TRBV10-3	TRBD1	TRBJ2-7	many	CAISAGQGPQQYF	TGTGCCATCAGTGCCGGACAGGGACCTCAGCAGTACTTC
TRBV15	TRBD1	TRBJ2-1	few	CATSPRTGFDEQFF	TGTGCCACCAGCCCACGGACAGGGTTCGATGAGCAGTTCTTC
TRBV30	NA	TRBJ2-2	many	CAWRIPGLPNTGELFF	TGTGCCTGGAGGATTCCGGGACTGCCGAACACCGGGGAGCTGTTTTTT
TRBV6-1	NA	TRBJ2-1	many	CASSMRDSARGGFYNEQFF	TGTGCCAGCAGTATGCGGGACAGCGCTCGGGGTGGCTTCTACAATGAGCAGTTCTTC
TRBV19	NA	TRBJ2-7	NA	CASSISRGRDEQYF	TGTGCCAGTAGTATATCAAGGGGTAGAGACGAGCAGTACTTC
TRBV6-1	NA	TRBJ2-1	once	CASSRVRPYNEQFF	TGTGCCAGCAGTCGTGTCAGGCCTTACAATGAGCAGTTCTTC
TRBV2	NA	TRBJ1-1	many	CASKGEWTEAFF	TGTGCCAGCAAGGGAGAGTGGACTGAAGCTTTCTTT
TRBV27	TRBD1	TRBJ1-4	NA	CASSSRDRNNEKLFF	TGTGCCAGCAGTTCGCGGGACAGGAATAATGAAAAACTGTTTTTT
TRBV20-1	TRBD1	TRBJ1-4	NA	CSARAGQTTNEKLFF	TGCAGTGCTAGGGCGGGACAGACAACTAATGAAAAACTGTTTTTT
TRBV6-1	TRBD1	TRBJ1-2	few	CASSNSGTGFYYGYTF	TGTGCCAGCAGTAACTCCGGGACAGGGTTTTACTATGGCTACACCTTC
TRBV4-1	NA	TRBJ2-3	NA	CASSQGQAADTQYF	TGTGCCAGCAGCCAAGGCCAGGCCGCAGATACGCAGTATTTT
TRBV20-1	NA	TRBJ2-7	many	CSASGERYSYEQYF	TGCAGTGCTAGTGGGGAGCGCTACTCCTACGAGCAGTACTTC
TRBV20-1	NA	TRBJ1-3	NA	CSAQGNTIYF	TGCAGTGCCCAAGGAAACACCATATATTTT
TRBV2	NA	TRBJ1-4	many	CASSVIGTNEKLFF	TGTGCCAGCAGTGTAATAGGGACTAATGAAAAACTGTTTTTT
TRBV6-1	NA	TRBJ1-2	many	CASSEAFPGEVLSGYGYTF	TGTGCCAGCAGTGAAGCGTTCCCAGGGGAAGTCTTAAGTGGCTATGGCTACACCTTC
TRBV5-1	NA	TRBJ2-5	NA	CASSLGVTEETQYF	TGCGCCAGCAGCTTGGGGGTGACGGAAGAGACCCAGTACTTC
TRBV3-1	NA	TRBJ2-1	many	CASSQDRIPSQFF	TGTGCCAGCAGCCAAGATCGAATCCCATCCCAGTTCTTC
TRBV7-2	TRBD1	TRBJ2-7	few	CASSLAGTGNYYEQYF	TGTGCCAGCAGCTTAGCTGGGACAGGTAACTACTACGAGCAGTACTTC
TRBV7-8	NA	TRBJ2-1	many	CASSLVGGTYNEQFF	TGTGCCAGCAGCTTAGTTGGGGGGACCTACAATGAGCAGTTCTTC
TRBV27	NA	TRBJ2-5	many	CASSSNQGEETQYF	TGTGCCAGCAGTTCGAACCAGGGAGAAGAGACCCAGTACTTC
TRBV6-1	NA	TRBJ1-2	many	CASSQGIYGYTF	TGTGCCAGCAGCCAGGGTATCTATGGCTACACCTTC
TRBV9	TRBD1	TRBJ2-5	NA	CASSTQRTGGEETQYF	TGTGCCAGCAGCACACAAAGGACAGGGGGGGAAGAGACCCAGTACTTC
TRBV20-1	NA	TRBJ2-5	NA	CSAIQFVRVEETQYF	TGCAGTGCTATTCAGTTTGTGAGGGTTGAAGAGACCCAGTACTTC
TRBV5-1	NA	TRBJ1-3	NA	CASSLNQNSGNTIYF	TGCGCCAGCAGCTTGAACCAGAACTCTGGAAACACCATATATTTT
TRBV29-1	TRBD1	TRBJ2-5	many	CSVEGQGWTQYF	TGCAGCGTTGAGGGACAGGGGTGGACCCAGTACTTC
TRBV6-1	NA	TRBJ2-7	many	CASGLDGPFAAEQYF	TGTGCCAGCGGGTTGGATGGGCCCTTTGCTGCGGAGCAGTACTTC
TRBV7-8	TRBD2	TRBJ2-3	many	CASSIWTSGSTDTQYF	TGTGCCAGCAGCATCTGGACTAGCGGGAGCACAGATACGCAGTATTTT
TRBV7-6	TRBD2	TRBJ2-2	few	CASSLVLLAGETGELFF	TGTGCCAGCAGCTTAGTTCTACTAGCGGGAGAAACCGGGGAGCTGTTTTTT
TRBV20-1	NA	TRBJ1-1	NA	CSAREITEAFF	TGCAGTGCTAGAGAGATCACTGAAGCTTTCTTT
TRBV6-1	NA	TRBJ2-6	few	CASSLAPPGSGANVLTF	TGTGCCAGCAGTCTCGCCCCGCCCGGCTCTGGGGCCAACGTCCTGACTTTC
TRBV7-3	NA	TRBJ1-5	few	CASSETLSGPQPQHF	TGTGCCAGCAGCGAAACCCTCAGTGGGCCCCAGCCCCAGCATTTT
TRBV27	TRBD1	TRBJ1-5	few	CASSLRGLAQPQHF	TGTGCCAGCAGTCTAAGGGGGCTGGCTCAGCCCCAGCATTTT
TRBV11-3	TRBD1	TRBJ1-1	many	CASSTRTGVPEAFF	TGTGCCAGCAGCACCAGGACAGGGGTCCCTGAAGCTTTCTTT
TRBV28	NA	TRBJ1-4	many	CASRPSGLRVGEKLFF	TGTGCCAGCAGACCCTCAGGTCTGAGGGTAGGTGAAAAACTGTTTTTT
TRBV13	TRBD1	TRBJ1-6	few	CASSSRGTGGSRSPLHF	TGTGCCAGCAGCTCCAGAGGGACAGGGGGTTCAAGGTCACCCCTCCACTTT
TRBV7-3	TRBD2	TRBJ2-1	many	CASSLIGGSNEQFF	TGTGCCAGCAGCTTAATCGGCGGGAGCAATGAGCAGTTCTTC
TRBV6-1	TRBD1	TRBJ2-7	NA	CASSRTRDSPTEQYF	TGTGCCAGCAGTCGCACCCGGGACAGCCCAACGGAGCAGTACTTC
TRBV4-1	NA	TRBJ2-4	NA	CASSQAIRGGDIQYF	TGCGCCAGCAGCCAAGCGATTAGGGGTGGAGACATTCAGTACTTC
TRBV12-3/TRBV12-4	NA	TRBJ2-7	many	CASSPTRIEQYF	TGTGCCAGCAGCCCGACGAGGATTGAGCAGTACTTC
TRBV7-8	NA	TRBJ2-5	few	CASTIPGTQETQYF	TGTGCCAGCACAATCCCCGGGACACAAGAGACCCAGTACTTC